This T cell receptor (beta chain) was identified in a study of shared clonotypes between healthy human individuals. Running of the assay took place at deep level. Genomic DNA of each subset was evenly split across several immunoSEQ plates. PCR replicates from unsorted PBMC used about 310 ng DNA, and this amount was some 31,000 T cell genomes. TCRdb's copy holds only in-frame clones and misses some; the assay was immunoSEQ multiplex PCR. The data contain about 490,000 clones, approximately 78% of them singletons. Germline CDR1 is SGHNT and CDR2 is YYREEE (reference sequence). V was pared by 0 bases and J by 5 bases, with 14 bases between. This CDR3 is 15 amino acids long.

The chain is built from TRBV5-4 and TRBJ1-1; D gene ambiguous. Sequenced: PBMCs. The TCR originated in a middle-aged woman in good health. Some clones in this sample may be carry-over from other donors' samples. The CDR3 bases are TGTGCCAGCAGCTTGGCCCAGAGCGGGAGGACTGAAGCTTTCTTT. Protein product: CASSLAQSGRTEAFF.